The next 16 T cell receptor beta chains were all read from a single sample in a study of shared clonotypes between healthy human individuals. Data came from immunoSEQ multiplex PCR; TCRdb stores just in-frame clones and leaves some out. This sample carries roughly 1 million clones, 65% to 75% of them seen once, and the ten largest clones take around 1.4%. The sample comprised memory CD4+ T cells sorted from blood. Subset defined: CD45RA-negative fraction. The source is a man aged 18-30 years in good health.

V usage is TRBV19 and J usage is TRBJ1-5; no clear D gene. Trimming left V 4 bases short and J 1 base short, with 11 bases between. Germline V gene sequence: CDR1 LNHDA, CDR2 SQIVND (reference sequence). The CDR3 runs to 15 residues. In DNA form, the CDR3 reads TGTGCCAGTAGTAATAATGCGGGCAGCAATCAGCCCCAGCATTTT. The encoded protein is CASSNNAGSNQPQHF.

The table lists this clone with a count of one. Possible read error: a much larger clone is one base away. Other DNA variants within this sample encode the same CDR3. The V call is TRBV10-1, the J call TRBJ1-1; TRBD1 might be the D (6 bases). The CDR3 extends over 10 amino acids. Germline-derived CDR1 and CDR2 are WNHNN and SYGVQD (reference sequence). The CDR3 loop is CANLRQVAFF. CDR3 DNA sequence: TGCGCCAACTTAAGACAGGTGGCTTTTTTT.

The chain couples TRBV10-2 to TRBJ2-7; unclear D gene. The V gene's germline CDR1 is WSHSY and CDR2 SAAADI. There are 15 residues in the CDR3. V lost 4 bases, J lost 2 bases, and 15 bases lay in between. The CDR3 here is CASSASWTATYEQYF. CDR3 bases: TGCGCCAGCAGTGCCTCGTGGACGGCTACCTACGAGCAGTACTTC.

The gene calls are TRBV7-8 and TRBJ2-7; 13 nucleotides line up with TRBD2. The germline V gene has CDR1 SGHVS and CDR2 FQNEAQ. The CDR3 length is 15 residues. Germline trimming cut 5 bases from V and 3 bases from J; bases unmatched to any gene: 4. CDR3 residues: CASSQTSGGFYEQYF. The CDR3 DNA is TGTGCCAGCAGCCAGACTAGCGGGGGGTTCTACGAGCAGTACTTC.

This clone was observed a single time. The gene calls are TRBV5-1 and TRBJ2-3; the match to TRBD2 covers 9 bases. V shed 3 bases and J 3 bases; nucleotides not matched to a gene: 2. Germline-derived CDR1 and CDR2 are SGHRS and YFSETQ. The CDR3 spans 14 residues. CDR3 sequence: CASSSTSGTDTQYF. In nucleotides, the CDR3 is TGCGCCAGCAGCTCGACTAGCGGTACAGATACGCAGTATTTT.

This clone has just one count. The chain links TRBV19 to TRBJ1-1; no definite D call. Germline V CDR1 and CDR2: LNHDA, SQIVND (reference sequence). The CDR3 is made up of 15 amino acids. Trimming cost V 0 bases and J 2 bases, with 10 bases left between them. The CDR3 reads CASSIDRAGNTEAFF. CDR3 coding DNA: TGTGCCAGTAGTATAGATAGGGCAGGAAACACTGAAGCTTTCTTT.

The table lists this clone with a few counts. This chain uses TRBV10-3 with TRBJ1-2; 8 nucleotides agree with TRBD1. CDR3 size: 14 residues. Germline CDR1 reads ENHRY; CDR2 reads SYGVKD. V trimming: 2 bases; J trimming: 7 bases; junction bases outside the gene matches: 6. The DNA of the CDR3 is TGTGCCATCAGTGAGGGTCAGGGGGCCGGTGGCTACACCTTC. Protein sequence: CAISEGQGAGGYTF.

J is TRBJ1-2 and V is TRBV2; maybe TRBD1 (6 bases). CDR1 and CDR2 from the germline V gene are SNHLY and FYNNEI. This CDR3 has 12 residues. V lost 7 bases to trimming and J lost 3 bases, with 9 bases between them. The CDR3 DNA is TGTGCCAGCACTCCAGGGGACTATGGCTACACCTTC. This encodes CASTPGDYGYTF.

The V gene is TRBV5-4, the J gene TRBJ2-3; TRBD2 matches at 9 bases. This CDR3 has 16 residues. After removal of 3 bases from V and 3 bases from J, the junction contained 8 bases not matched to a gene. Germline CDR1 is SGHNT and CDR2 is YYREEE (reference sequence). CDR3 coding DNA: TGTGCCAGCAGCTCCTTAGCGGGAGTAATGACAGATACGCAGTATTTT. As protein: CASSSLAGVMTDTQYF. The whole variable domain, filled in from reference TRBV5-4 and TRBJ2-3, reads ETGVTQSPTHLIKTRGQQVTLRCSSQSGHNTVSWYQQALGQGPQFIFQYYREEENGRGNFPPRFSGLQFPNYSSELNVNALELDDSALYLCASSSLAGVMTDTQYFGPGTRLTVL.

In this sample, this clone turned up once. This chain joins TRBV5-1 and TRBJ2-2; TRBD2 matches at 8 bases. In germline, CDR1 is SGHRS, CDR2 YFSETQ. The CDR3 consists of 15 residues. V lost 3 bases and J lost 4; bases outside the gene matches: 5. Written as DNA, the CDR3 is TGCGCCAGCAGCTATAGCGGGGCGACCACCGGGGAGCTGTTTTTT. Protein sequence: CASSYSGATTGELFF.

This clone is a singleton in its sample. The chain couples TRBV7-6 to TRBJ1-5; D not resolved. The V and J ends lost 4 bases and 2 bases respectively, with 24 bases between them. Germline V lookup: CDR1 SGHVS, CDR2 FNYEAQ. The length of the CDR3 is 19 residues. The CDR3 region is CASSSGVAGYSKGNQPQHF. In DNA, the CDR3 is TGTGCCAGCAGCTCCGGAGTGGCCGGCTATAGTAAGGGCAATCAGCCCCAGCATTTT. Full variable domain (outside the CDR3, taken from reference TRBV7-6 and TRBJ1-5): GAGVSQSPRYKVTKRGQDVALRCDPISGHVSLYWYRQALGQGPEFLTYFNYEAQQDKSGLPNDRFSAERPEGSISTLTIQRTEQRDSAMYRCASSSGVAGYSKGNQPQHFGDGTRLSIL.

V is TRBV2 and J is TRBJ1-5, with a tentative D call TRBD1 (6 bases). Germline V gene data show CDR1 as SNHLY and CDR2 as FYNNEI. Trimming left V 3 bases short and J 7 bases short, with 16 bases between. The CDR3 covers 15 residues. The DNA for the CDR3 is TGTGCCAGCAGTGAGTCAGCAGGGGCTGGGCAGCCCCAGCATTTT. It yields the protein CASSESAGAGQPQHF.

This chain uses TRBV27 with TRBJ1-2; D is perhaps TRBD1 (6 bases). Looked up from germline, CDR1 is MNHEY and CDR2 is SMNVEV (reference sequence). There are 12 residues in the CDR3. Trimming took 0 bases from V and 8 from J, leaving 7 bases between them. The CDR3 sequence: CASSLSGTGYTF. The CDR3 DNA reads as TGTGCCAGCAGTTTATCAGGGACAGGCTACACCTTC.

The V call is TRBV6-1, the J call TRBJ2-7; perhaps D is TRBD1 or TRBD2 (5 bases each). Trimming took 6 bases from V and 4 from J, leaving 19 bases between them. Germline V gene sequence: CDR1 MNHNS, CDR2 SASEGT. The CDR3 covers 15 residues. The CDR3 nucleotides are TGTGCCAGCAGGAGGGAAGACAGAACTAATTACGAGCAGTACTTC. Translating it yields CASRREDRTNYEQYF.

The chain joins TRBV15 to TRBJ2-7; D is unclear. The CDR3 totals 13 residues. V was clipped by 0 bases and J by 12 bases, with 15 bases between them. Germline CDR1 is LNHNV and CDR2 is YYDKDF (reference sequence). CDR3 in amino acids: CATSRDRASFRYF. The CDR3 coding sequence is TGTGCCACCAGCAGAGATCGGGCGAGCTTTCGGTACTTC.

The chain uses TRBV12-2 and TRBJ2-7; the D call in the table, TRBD2, was not verified against the DNA. TRBV12-2 is reported as a pseudogene. The CDR3 spans 16 residues. The CDR3: CASRFRLAGSSYEQYF. The CDR3 bases are TGTGCAAGTCGCTTCCGACTAGCGGGGAGCTCCTACGAGCAGTACTTC.